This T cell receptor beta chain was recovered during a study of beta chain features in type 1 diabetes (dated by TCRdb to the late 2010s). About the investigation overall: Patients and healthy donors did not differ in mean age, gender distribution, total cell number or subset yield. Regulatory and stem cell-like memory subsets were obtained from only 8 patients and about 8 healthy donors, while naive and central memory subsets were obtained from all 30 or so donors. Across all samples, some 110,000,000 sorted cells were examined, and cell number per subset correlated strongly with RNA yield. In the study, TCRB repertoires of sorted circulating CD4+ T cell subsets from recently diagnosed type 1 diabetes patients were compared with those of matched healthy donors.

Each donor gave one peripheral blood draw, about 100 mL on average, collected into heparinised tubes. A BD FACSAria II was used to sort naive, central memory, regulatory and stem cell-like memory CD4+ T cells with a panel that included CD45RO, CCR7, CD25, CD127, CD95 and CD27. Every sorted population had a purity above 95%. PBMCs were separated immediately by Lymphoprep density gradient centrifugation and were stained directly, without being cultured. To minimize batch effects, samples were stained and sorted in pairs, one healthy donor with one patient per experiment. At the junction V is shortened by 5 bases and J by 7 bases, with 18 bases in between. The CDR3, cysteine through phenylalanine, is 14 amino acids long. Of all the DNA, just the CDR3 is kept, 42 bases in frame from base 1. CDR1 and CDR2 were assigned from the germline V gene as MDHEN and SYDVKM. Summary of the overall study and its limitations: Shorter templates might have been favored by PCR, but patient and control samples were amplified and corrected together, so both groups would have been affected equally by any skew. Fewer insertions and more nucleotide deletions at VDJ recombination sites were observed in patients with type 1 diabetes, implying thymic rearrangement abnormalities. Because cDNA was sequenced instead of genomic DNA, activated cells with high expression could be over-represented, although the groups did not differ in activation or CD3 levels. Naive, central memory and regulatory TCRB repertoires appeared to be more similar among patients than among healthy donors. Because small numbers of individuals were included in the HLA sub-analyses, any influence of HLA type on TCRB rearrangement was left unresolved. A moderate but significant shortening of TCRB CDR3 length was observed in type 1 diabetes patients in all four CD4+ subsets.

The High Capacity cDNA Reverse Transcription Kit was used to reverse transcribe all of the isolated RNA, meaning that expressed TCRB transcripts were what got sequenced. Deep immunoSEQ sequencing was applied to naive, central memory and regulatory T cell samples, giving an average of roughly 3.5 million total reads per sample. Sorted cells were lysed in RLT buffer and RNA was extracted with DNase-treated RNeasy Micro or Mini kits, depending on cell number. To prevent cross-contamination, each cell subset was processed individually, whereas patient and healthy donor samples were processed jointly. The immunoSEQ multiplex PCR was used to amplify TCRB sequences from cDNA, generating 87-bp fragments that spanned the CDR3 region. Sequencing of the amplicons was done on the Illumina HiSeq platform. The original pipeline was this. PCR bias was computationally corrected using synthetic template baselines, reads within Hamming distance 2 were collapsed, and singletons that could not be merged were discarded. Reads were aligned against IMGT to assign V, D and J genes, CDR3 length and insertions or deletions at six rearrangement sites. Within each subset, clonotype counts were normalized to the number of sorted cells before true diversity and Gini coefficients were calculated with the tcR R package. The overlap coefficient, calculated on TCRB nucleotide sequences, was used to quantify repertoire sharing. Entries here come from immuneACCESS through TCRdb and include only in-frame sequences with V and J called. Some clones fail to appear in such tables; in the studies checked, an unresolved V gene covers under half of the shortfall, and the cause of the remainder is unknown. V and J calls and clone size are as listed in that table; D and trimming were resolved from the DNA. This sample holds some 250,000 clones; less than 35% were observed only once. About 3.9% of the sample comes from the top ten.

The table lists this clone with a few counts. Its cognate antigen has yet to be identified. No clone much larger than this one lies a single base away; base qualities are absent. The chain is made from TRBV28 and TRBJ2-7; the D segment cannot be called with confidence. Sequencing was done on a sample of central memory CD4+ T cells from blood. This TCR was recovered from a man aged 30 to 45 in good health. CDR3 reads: CASSLSTAQLEQYF. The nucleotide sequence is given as TGTGCCAGCAGTCTCAGCACTGCCCAACTGGAGCAGTACTTC.